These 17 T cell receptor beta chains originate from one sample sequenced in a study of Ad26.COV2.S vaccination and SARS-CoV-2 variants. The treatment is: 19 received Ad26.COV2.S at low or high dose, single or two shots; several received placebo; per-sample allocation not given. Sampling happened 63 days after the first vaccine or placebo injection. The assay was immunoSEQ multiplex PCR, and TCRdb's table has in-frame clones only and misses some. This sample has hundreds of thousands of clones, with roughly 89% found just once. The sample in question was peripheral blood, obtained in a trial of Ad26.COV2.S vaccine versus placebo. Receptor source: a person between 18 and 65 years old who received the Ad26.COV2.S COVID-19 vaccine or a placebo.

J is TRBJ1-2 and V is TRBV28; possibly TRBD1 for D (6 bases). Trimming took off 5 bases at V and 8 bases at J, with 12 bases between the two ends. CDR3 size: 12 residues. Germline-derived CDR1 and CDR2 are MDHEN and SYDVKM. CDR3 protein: CASSNPGEGYTF. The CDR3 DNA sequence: TGTGCCAGCAGTAATCCAGGGGAGGGCTACACCTTC.

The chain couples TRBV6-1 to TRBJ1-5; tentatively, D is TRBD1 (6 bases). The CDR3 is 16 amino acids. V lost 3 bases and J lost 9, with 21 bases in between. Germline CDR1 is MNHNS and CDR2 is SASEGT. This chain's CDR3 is CASSERTGQGLWPQHF. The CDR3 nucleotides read TGTGCCAGCAGTGAGCGTACCGGGCAGGGGCTTTGGCCCCAGCATTTT.

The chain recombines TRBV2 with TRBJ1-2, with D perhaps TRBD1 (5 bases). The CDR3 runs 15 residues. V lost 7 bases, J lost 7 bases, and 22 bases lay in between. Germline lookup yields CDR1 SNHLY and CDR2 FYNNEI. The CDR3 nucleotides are TGTGCCAGCAAGGAGTTTAGTACAGGCGGTGCTGGCTACACCTTC. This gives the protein CASKEFSTGGAGYTF.

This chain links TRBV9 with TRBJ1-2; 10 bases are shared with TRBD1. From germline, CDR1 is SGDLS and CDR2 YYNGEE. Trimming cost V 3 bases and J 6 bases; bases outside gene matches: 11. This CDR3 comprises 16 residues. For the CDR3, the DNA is TGTGCCAGCAGCGCCTGGGGGGACAGGGGATATGATGGCTACACCTTC. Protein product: CASSAWGDRGYDGYTF.

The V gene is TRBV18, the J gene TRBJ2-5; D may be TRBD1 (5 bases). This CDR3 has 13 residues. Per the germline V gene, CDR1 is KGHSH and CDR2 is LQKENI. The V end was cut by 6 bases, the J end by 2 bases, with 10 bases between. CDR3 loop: CASSLDIQETQYF. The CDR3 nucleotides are TGTGCCAGCTCCCTGGACATACAAGAGACCCAGTACTTC.

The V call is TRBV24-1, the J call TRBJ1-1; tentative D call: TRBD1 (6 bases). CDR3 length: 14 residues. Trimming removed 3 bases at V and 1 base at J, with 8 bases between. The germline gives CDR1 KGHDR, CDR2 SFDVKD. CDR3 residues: CATSDPGANTEAFF. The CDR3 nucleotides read TGTGCCACCAGTGATCCGGGGGCGAACACTGAAGCTTTCTTT.

CDR3 sequence: CASSRSSAPSSYNEQFF. Here the CDR3 DNA reads TGTGCCAGCAGTCGGTCTAGCGCACCGAGCTCCTACAATGAGCAGTTCTTC. The gene calls are TRBV9 and TRBJ2-1; D perhaps matches TRBD2 (6 bases). The germline V gene encodes CDR1 SGDLS and CDR2 YYNGEE. This CDR3 has 17 residues. V was cut by 5 bases and J by 0 bases, with 18 bases left in between. The full variable domain, in which reference TRBV9 and TRBJ2-1 provide the parts outside the CDR3, is DSGVTQTPKHLITATGQRVTLRCSPRSGDLSVYWYQQSLDQGLQFLIQYYNGEERAKGNILERFSAQQFPDLHSELNLSSLELGDSALYFCASSRSSAPSSYNEQFFGPGTRLTVL.

The CDR3 is CASSQPGGRMNTEAFF. For the CDR3, the DNA is TGTGCCAGCAGCCAACCGGGAGGACGGATGAACACTGAAGCTTTCTTT. The V call is TRBV3-1 (or the pseudogene TRBV3-2), the J call TRBJ1-1, with D unclear. V shed 2 bases and J shed 0 bases, with 13 bases lying between them. The CDR3 has 16 residues. Germline CDR1 is LGHDT and CDR2 is YNNKEL (reference sequence).

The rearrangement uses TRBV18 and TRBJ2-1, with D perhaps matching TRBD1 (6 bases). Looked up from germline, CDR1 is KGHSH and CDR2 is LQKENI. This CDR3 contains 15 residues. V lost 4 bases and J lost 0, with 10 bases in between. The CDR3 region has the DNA TGTGCCAGCTCACAGGACAGCAGCTCCTACAATGAGCAGTTCTTC. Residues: CASSQDSSSYNEQFF. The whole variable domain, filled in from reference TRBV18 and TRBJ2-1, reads NAGVMQNPRHLVRRRGQEARLRCSPMKGHSHVYWYRQLPEEGLKFMVYLQKENIIDESGMPKERFSAEFPKEGPSILRIQQVVRGDSAAYFCASSQDSSSYNEQFFGPGTRLTVL.

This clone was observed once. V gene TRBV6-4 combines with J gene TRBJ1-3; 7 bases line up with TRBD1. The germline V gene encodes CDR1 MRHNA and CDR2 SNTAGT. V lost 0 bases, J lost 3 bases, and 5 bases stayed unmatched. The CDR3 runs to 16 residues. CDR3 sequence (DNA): TGTGCCAGCAGTGACTCAAGGCAGGGGGTTGGAAACACCATATATTTT. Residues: CASSDSRQGVGNTIYF.

DNA for the CDR3: TGCGCCAGCAGCCAAGAGGTACAGGGGGATATTACAGATACGCAGTATTTT. This codes for CASSQEVQGDITDTQYF. This sequence joins TRBV4-1 and TRBJ2-3; 8 nucleotides match TRBD1. Germline CDR1 reads MGHRA; CDR2 reads YSYEKL. There are 17 residues in the CDR3. Losses at the gene ends were 0 bases for V and 3 bases for J; bases not matched to a gene: 8.

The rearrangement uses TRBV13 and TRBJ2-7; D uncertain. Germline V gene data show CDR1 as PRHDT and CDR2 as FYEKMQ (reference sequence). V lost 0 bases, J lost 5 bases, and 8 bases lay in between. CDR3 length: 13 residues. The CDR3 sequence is CASSLGHGHEQYV. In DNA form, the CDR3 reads TGTGCCAGCAGCTTAGGACACGGCCACGAGCAGTACGTC.

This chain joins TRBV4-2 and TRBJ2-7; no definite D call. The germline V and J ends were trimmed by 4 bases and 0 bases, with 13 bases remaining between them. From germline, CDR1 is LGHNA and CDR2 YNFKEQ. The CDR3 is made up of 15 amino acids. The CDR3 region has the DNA TGTGCCAGCAGCCTAGCCAGCCAGAGCTCCTACGAGCAGTACTTC. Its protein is CASSLASQSSYEQYF.

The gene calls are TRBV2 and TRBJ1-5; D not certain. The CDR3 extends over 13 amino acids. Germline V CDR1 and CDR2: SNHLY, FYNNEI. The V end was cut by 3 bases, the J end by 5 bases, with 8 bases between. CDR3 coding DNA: TGTGCCAGCAGTGATGCGTCTTATCAGCCCCAGCATTTT. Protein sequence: CASSDASYQPQHF.

The CDR3: CASSIVGGTTEAFF. DNA of the CDR3: TGTGCCAGTAGTATAGTCGGGGGAACCACTGAAGCTTTCTTT. The gene calls are TRBV19 and TRBJ1-1; tentative D call: TRBD1 (5 bases). From germline, CDR1 is LNHDA and CDR2 SQIVND (reference sequence). The CDR3 has 14 residues. V was shortened by 1 base and J by 4 bases, with 10 bases between the two germline ends.

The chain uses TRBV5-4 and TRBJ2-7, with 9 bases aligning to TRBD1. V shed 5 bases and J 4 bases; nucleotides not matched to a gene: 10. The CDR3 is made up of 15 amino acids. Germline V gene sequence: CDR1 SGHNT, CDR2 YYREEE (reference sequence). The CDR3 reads CASSSPGQGGYEQYF. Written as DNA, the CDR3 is TGTGCCAGCAGTTCTCCGGGACAGGGAGGTTACGAGCAGTACTTC.

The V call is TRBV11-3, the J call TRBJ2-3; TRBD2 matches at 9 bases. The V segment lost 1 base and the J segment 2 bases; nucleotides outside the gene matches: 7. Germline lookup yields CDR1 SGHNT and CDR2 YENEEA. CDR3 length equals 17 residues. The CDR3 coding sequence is TGTGCCAGCAGCTTAGTGTCCCTAGCGGGATTCACAGATACGCAGTATTTT. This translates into CASSLVSLAGFTDTQYF.